This T cell receptor (beta chain) was profiled in a study of cytomegalovirus exposure and HLA in healthy donors. Study-wide context: It was reported in a later analysis that the roughly 120 validation repertoires used the same platform as the 550 to 800 first-cohort repertoires. Points from the study as a whole: Under in vitro conditions, a few CMV-associated chains were confirmed as specific for CMV antigens.

Concerning this clone itself: Its antigen remains unknown.

Libraries were prepared by immunoSEQ multiplex PCR; TCRdb keeps only in-frame clonotypes and omits some of them. The sample has around 150,000 clones, just under 85% seen once. The CDR3 covers 15 residues. V trimming: 0 bases; J trimming: 3 bases; junction bases outside the gene matches: 3. Germline V CDR1 and CDR2: MNHEY, SVGAGI. The TCR sequence derives from a man aged 25-40 years in good health and CMV-seropositive. This chain links TRBV6-5 with TRBJ2-5; TRBD2 aligns across 8 bases. Sequencing was carried out using PBMCs. The CDR3 DNA follows: TGTGCCAGCAGTTACTCGATGGGACTAGAAGAGACCCAGTACTTC. Amino acid sequence: CASSYSMGLEETQYF.